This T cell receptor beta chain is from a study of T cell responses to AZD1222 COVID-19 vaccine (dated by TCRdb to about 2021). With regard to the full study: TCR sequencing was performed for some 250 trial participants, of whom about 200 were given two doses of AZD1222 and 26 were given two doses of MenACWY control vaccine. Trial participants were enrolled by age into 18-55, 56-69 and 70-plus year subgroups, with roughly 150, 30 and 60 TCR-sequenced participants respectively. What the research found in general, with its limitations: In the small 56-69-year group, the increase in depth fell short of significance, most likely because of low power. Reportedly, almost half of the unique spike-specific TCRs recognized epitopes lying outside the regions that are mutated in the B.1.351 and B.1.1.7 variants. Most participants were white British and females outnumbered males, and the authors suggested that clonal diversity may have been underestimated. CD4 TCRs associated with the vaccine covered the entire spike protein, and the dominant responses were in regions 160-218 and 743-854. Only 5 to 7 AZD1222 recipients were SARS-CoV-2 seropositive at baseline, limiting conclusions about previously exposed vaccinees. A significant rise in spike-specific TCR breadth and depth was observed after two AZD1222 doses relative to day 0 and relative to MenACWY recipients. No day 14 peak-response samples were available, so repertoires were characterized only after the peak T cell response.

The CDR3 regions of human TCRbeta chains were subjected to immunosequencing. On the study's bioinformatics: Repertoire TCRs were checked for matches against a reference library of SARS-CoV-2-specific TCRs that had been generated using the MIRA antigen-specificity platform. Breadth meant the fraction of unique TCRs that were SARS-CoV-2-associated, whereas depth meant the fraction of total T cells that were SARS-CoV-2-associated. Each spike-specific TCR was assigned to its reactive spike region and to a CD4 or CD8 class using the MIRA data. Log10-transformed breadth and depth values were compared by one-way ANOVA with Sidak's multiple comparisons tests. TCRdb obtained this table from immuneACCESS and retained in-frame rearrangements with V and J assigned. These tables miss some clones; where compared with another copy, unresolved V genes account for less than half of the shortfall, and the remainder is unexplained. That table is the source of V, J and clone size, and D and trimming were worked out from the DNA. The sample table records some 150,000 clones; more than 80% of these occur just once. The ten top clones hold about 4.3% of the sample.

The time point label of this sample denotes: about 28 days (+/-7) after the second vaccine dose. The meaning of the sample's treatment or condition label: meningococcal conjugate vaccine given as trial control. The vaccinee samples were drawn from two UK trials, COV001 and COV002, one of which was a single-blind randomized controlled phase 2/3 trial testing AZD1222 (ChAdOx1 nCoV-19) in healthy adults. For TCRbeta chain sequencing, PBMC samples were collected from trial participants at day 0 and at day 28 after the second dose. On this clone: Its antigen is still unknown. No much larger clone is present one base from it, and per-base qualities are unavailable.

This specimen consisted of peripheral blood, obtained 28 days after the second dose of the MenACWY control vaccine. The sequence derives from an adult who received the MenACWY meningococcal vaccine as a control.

The CDR3 has the sequence CSAADRAQYF. The nucleotide sequence reads TGCAGTGCTGCGGACAGGGCACAGTACTTC. The rearrangement combines TRBV20-1 with TRBJ2-4; 8 nucleotides in the junction match TRBD1. From the cysteine up to the phenylalanine, the CDR3 has a length of 10 residues. Just CDR3 DNA is preserved here, 30 bases in frame from base 1. V is trimmed back by 5 bases and J by 13 bases, and the junction contains 4 bases that no gene match accounts for. The germline V gene (reference sequence) sets CDR1 to DFQATT and CDR2 to SNEGSKA.